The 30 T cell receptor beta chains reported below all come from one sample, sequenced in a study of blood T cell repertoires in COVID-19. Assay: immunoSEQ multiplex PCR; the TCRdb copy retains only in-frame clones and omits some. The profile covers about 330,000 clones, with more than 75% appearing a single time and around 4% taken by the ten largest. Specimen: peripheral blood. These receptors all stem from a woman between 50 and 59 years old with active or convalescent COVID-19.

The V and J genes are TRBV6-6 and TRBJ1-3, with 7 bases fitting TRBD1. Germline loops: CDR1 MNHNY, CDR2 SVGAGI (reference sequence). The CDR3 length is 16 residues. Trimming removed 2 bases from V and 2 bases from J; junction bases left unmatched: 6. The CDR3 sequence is CASSYDRRGPGNTIYF. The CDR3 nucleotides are TGTGCCAGCAGTTACGATAGGAGGGGGCCTGGAAACACCATATATTTT.

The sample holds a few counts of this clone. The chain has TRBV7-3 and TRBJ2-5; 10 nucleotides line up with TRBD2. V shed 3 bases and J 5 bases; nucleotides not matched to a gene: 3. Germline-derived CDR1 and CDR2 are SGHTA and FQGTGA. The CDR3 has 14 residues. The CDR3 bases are TGTGCCAGCAGCTTCTCTAGCGGGGGTGAGACCCAGTACTTC. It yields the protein CASSFSSGGETQYF.

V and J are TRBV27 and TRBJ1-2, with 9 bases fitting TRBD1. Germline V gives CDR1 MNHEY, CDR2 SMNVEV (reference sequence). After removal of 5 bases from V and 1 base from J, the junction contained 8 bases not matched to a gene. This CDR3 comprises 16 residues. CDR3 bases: TGTGCCAGCAGTCGGGACAGGGCCCCCTTTAACTATGGCTACACCTTC. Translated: CASSRDRAPFNYGYTF.

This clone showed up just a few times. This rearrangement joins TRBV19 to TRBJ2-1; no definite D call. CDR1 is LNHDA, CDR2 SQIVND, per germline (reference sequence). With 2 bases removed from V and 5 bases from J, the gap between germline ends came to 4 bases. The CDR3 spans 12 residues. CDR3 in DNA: TGTGCCAGTAGTATACTAGACAATGAGCAGTTCTTC. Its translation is CASSILDNEQFF.

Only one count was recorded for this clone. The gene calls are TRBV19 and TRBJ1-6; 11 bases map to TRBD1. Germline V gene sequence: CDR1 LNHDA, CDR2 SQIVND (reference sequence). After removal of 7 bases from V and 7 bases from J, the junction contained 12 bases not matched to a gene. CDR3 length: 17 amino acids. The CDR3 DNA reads TGTGCCAGTAATCGAAAGGACAGGGGGCATCAGAATTCACCCCTCCACTTT. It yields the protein CASNRKDRGHQNSPLHF.

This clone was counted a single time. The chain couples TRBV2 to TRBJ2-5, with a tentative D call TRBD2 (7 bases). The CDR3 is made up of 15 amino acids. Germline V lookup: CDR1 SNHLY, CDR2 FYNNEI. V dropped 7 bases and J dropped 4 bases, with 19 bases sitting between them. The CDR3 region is CASNSQGGGRETQYF. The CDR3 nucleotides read TGTGCCAGCAACTCACAGGGAGGGGGGAGAGAGACCCAGTACTTC.

CDR3 residues: CASSFDRELNYGYTF. The CDR3 DNA sequence: TGTGCCAGCAGCTTTGACAGAGAACTTAACTATGGCTACACCTTC. The V call is TRBV7-2, the J call TRBJ1-2, with a weak D call TRBD1 (5 bases). Trimming took off 3 bases at V and 1 base at J, with 12 bases between the two ends. CDR1 is SGHTA, CDR2 FQGNSA, per germline. This CDR3 region has 15 residues.

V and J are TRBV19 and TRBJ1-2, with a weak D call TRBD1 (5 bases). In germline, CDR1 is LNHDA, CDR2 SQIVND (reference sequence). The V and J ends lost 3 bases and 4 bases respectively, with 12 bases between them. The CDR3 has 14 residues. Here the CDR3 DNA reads TGTGCCAGTAGTATGGGTAGACAGTTCTATGGCTACACCTTC. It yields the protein CASSMGRQFYGYTF.

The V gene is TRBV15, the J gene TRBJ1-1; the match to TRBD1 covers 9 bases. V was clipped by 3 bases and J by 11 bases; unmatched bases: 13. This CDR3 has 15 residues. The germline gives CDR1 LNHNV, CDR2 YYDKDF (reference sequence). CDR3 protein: CATSSGTGSVIRAFF. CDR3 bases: TGTGCCACCAGCAGCGGGACAGGGTCAGTCATCAGGGCTTTCTTT.

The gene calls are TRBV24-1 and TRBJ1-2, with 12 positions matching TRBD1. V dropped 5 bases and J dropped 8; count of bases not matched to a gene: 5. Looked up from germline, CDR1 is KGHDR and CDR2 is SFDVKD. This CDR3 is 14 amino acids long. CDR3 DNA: TGTGCCACCAGTGGGGGACAGGGGGCAGGAGGCTACACCTTC. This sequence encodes CATSGGQGAGGYTF.

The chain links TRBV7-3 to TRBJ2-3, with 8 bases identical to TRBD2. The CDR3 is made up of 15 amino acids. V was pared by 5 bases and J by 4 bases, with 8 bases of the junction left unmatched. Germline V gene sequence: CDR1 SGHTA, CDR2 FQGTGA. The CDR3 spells CASSRAPGLADTQYF. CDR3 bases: TGTGCCAGCAGCCGAGCACCGGGACTAGCAGATACGCAGTATTTT.

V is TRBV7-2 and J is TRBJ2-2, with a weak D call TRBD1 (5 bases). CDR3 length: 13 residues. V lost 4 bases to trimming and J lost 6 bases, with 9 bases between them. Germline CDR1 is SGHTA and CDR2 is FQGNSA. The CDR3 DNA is TGTGCCAGCAGCTCCCAGGGTGCCGGGGAGCTGTTTTTT. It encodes CASSSQGAGELFF.

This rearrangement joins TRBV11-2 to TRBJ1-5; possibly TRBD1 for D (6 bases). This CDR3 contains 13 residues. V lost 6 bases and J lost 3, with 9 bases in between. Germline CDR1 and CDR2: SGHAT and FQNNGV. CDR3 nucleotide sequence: TGTGCCAGCAGGGACAGCCCCAATCAGCCCCAGCATTTT. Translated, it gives CASRDSPNQPQHF.

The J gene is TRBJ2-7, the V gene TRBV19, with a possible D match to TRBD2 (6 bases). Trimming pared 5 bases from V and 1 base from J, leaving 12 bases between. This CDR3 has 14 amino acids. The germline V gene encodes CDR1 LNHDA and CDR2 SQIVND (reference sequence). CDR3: CASSEGLASYEQYF. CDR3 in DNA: TGTGCCAGTAGTGAGGGACTGGCTTCCTACGAGCAGTACTTC.

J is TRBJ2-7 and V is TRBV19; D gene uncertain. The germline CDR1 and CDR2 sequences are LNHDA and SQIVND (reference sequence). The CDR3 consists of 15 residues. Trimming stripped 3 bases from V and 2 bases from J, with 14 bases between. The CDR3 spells CASSIGDSFTYEQYF. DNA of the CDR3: TGTGCCAGTAGTATCGGTGACTCCTTTACCTACGAGCAGTACTTC.

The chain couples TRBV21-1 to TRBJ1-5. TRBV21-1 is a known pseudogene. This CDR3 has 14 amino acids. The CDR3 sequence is CAVTGLGCNQPQHF. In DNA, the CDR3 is TGTGCCGTCACGGGGTTGGGTTGCAATCAGCCCCAGCATTTT.

The CDR3 DNA follows: TGCAGCGTTGAAGAAGTCGCAGGGATGGACTATGGCTACACCTTC. It translates to CSVEEVAGMDYGYTF. The chain couples TRBV29-1 to TRBJ1-2; weak D call: TRBD1 (5 bases). Germline CDR1 is SQVTM and CDR2 is ANQGSEA. Between the trimmed V and J ends, which lost 0 bases and 3 bases, there was a span of 14 bases. The CDR3 consists of 15 residues.

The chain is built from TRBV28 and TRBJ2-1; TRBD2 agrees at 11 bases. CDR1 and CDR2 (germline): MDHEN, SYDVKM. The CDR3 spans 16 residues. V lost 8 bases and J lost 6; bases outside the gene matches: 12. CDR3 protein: CASGTSGRGASNEQFF. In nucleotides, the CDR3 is TGTGCCAGCGGCACTAGCGGGAGAGGGGCGAGCAATGAGCAGTTCTTC.

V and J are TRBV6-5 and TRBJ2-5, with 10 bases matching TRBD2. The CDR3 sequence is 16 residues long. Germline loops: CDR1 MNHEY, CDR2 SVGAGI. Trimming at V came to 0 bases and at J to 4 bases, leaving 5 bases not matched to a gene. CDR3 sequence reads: CASSYSGLAGGETQYF. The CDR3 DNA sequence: TGTGCCAGCAGTTACTCGGGCTTAGCGGGGGGAGAGACCCAGTACTTC.

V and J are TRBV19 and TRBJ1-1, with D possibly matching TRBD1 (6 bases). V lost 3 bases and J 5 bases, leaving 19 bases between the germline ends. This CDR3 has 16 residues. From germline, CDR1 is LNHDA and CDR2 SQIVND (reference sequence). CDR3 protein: CASSIWSNGGLTEAFF. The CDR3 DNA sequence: TGTGCCAGTAGTATCTGGTCAAATGGGGGCTTAACTGAAGCTTTCTTT.

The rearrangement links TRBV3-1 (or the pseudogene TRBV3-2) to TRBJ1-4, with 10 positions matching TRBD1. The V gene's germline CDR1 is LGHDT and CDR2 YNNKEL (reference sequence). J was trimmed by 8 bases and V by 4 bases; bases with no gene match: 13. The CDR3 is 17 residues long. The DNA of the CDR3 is TGTGCCAGCAGCCGCCAGGCCGACAGGGGGCCGGAGGAAAAACTGTTTTTT. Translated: CASSRQADRGPEEKLFF.

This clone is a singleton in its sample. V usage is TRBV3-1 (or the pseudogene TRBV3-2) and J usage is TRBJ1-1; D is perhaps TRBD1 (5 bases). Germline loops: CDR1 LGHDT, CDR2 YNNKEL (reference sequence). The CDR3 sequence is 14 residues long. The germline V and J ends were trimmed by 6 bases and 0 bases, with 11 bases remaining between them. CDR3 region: CASRGRGLNTEAFF. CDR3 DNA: TGTGCCAGCAGAGGTCGGGGGTTGAACACTGAAGCTTTCTTT.

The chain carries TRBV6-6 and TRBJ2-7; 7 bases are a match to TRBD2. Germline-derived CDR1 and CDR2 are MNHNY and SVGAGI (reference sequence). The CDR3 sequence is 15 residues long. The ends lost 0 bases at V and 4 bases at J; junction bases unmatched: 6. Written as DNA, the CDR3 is TGTGCCAGCAGTTACTCGAGCGGGATCGGATACGAGCAGTACTTC. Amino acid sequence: CASSYSSGIGYEQYF.

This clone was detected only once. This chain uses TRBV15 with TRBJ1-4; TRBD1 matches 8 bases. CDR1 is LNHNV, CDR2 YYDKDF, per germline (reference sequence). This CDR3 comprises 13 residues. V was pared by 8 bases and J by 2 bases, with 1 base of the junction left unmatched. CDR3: CATRTGTNEKLFF. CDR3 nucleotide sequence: TGTGCCACCCGGACAGGGACTAATGAAAAACTGTTTTTT.

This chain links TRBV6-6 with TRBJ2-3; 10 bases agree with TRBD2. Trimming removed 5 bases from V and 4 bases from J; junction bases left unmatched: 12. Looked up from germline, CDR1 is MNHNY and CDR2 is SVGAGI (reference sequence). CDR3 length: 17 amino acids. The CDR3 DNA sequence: TGTGCCAGCAGTCGGGGAGGGGCTAGCGGGAGATCAGATACGCAGTATTTT. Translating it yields CASSRGGASGRSDTQYF.

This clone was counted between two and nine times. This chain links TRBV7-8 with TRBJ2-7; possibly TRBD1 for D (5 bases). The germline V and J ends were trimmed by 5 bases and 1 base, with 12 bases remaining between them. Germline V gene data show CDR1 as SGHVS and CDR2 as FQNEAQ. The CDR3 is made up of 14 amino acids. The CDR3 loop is CASSLIGDSYEQYF. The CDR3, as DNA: TGTGCCAGCAGCCTAATAGGGGATTCCTACGAGCAGTACTTC.

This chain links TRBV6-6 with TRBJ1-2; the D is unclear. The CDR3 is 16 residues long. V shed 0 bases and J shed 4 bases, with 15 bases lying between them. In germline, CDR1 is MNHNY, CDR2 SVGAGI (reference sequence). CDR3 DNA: TGTGCCAGCAGTTACTCCCGCCAGGAACATCCCTATGGCTACACCTTC. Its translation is CASSYSRQEHPYGYTF.

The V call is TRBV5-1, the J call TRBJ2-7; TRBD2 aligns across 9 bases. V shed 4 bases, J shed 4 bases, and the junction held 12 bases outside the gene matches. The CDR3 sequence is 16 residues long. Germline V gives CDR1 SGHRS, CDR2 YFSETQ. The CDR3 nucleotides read TGCGCCAGCAGCCCCGCCGCGGGGGGGGGCAAATACGAGCAGTACTTC. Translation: CASSPAAGGGKYEQYF.

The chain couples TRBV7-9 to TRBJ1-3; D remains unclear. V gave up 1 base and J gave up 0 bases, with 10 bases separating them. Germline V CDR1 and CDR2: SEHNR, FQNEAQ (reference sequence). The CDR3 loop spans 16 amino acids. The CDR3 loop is CASSLDAVASGNTIYF. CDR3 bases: TGTGCCAGCAGCTTAGACGCGGTCGCCTCTGGAAACACCATATATTTT. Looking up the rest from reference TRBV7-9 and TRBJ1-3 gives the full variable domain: DTGVSQNPRHKITKRGQNVTFRCDPISEHNRLYWYRQTLGQGPEFLTYFQNEAQLEKSRLLSDRFSAERPKGSFSTLEIQRTEQGDSAMYLCASSLDAVASGNTIYFGEGSWLTVV.

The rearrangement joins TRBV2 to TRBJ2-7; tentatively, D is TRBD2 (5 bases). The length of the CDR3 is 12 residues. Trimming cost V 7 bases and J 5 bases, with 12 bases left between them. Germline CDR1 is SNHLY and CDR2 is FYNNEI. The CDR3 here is CASTGDGNEQYF. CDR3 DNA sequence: TGTGCCAGCACGGGCGACGGGAACGAGCAGTACTTC.